The rows below give T cell receptor beta chains drawn from one sample of a study of blood T cell repertoires in COVID-19. Using immunoSEQ multiplex PCR, the repertoire was profiled, and TCRdb retains in-frame clones only, with some absent. The sample contains 250,000 to 350,000 clones, more than 80% of which appear only once. Sequenced sample: PBMCs or T cells enriched from blood (not recorded which). The receptors come from a woman between 25 and 40 years old who had recovered from COVID-19. The CDR3 runs from the conserved cysteine through the conserved F or W. D genes are given only for firm matches. The size field is filled for only some rows; it gives once, few, many or a size class.

abundance	len	v_gene	j_gene	d_gene	CDR3aa	CDR3nt
-	17	TRBV2	TRBJ2-7	TRBD1	CASRTGTGGKWTYEQYF	TGTGCCAGCAGAACCGGGACAGGGGGCAAATGGACGTACGAGCAGTACTTC
-	15	TRBV5-1	TRBJ1-1	-	CASSRGGNMNTEAFF	TGCGCCAGCAGCAGGGGCGGGAACATGAACACTGAAGCTTTCTTT
-	13	TRBV7-9	TRBJ1-6	-	CASKDRNEEPLHF	TGTGCCAGCAAGGACAGAAACGAGGAACCCCTCCACTTT
once	15	TRBV5-1	TRBJ1-1	TRBD1	CASSTGQGVHTEAFF	TGCGCCAGCAGCACCGGACAGGGCGTGCACACTGAAGCTTTCTTT
-	14	TRBV4-3	TRBJ2-1	-	CASSHVQGPNEQFF	TGCGCCAGCAGCCACGTTCAGGGGCCCAATGAGCAGTTCTTC
-	11	TRBV30	TRBJ1-1	-	CAWSFNSEAFF	TGTGCCTGGAGTTTTAACAGTGAAGCTTTCTTT
once	14	TRBV3-1/TRBV3-2	TRBJ2-5	TRBD1	CASSQVDRPETQYF	TGTGCCAGCAGCCAAGTGGACAGGCCGGAGACCCAGTACTTC
-	12	TRBV15	TRBJ1-2	-	CATSRGAQGYTF	TGTGCCACCAGCAGGGGAGCCCAAGGCTACACCTTC
-	15	TRBV7-6	TRBJ2-7	TRBD2	CASSLASGGSYEQYF	TGTGCCAGCAGCTTAGCTAGCGGGGGGTCCTACGAGCAGTACTTC
-	15	TRBV18	TRBJ1-2	TRBD1	CASSPTTGGADGYTF	TGTGCCAGCTCACCGACAACAGGGGGGGCGGATGGCTACACCTTC
-	12	TRBV19	TRBJ1-4	-	CATTEEGEKLFF	TGTGCCACCACCGAAGAGGGCGAAAAACTGTTTTTT
-	11	TRBV20-1	TRBJ2-7	-	CSARDSYEQYF	TGCAGTGCTAGAGATTCGTACGAGCAGTACTTC
once	17	TRBV25-1	TRBJ2-1	TRBD2	CASSELGGRGSYNEQFF	TGTGCCAGCAGTGAATTGGGCGGGAGGGGCTCCTACAATGAGCAGTTCTTC
-	15	TRBV18	TRBJ2-3	-	CASSPQLAGTDTQYF	TGTGCCAGCTCACCACAGTTAGCGGGCACAGATACGCAGTATTTT
-	16	TRBV4-3	TRBJ1-5	-	CASSQDWGDSNQPQHF	TGCGCCAGCAGCCAAGATTGGGGCGATAGCAATCAGCCCCAGCATTTT
-	14	TRBV7-9	TRBJ1-4	-	CASSLEEGAEKLFF	TGTGCCAGCAGCTTAGAAGAGGGAGCTGAAAAACTGTTTTTT
-	15	TRBV27	TRBJ1-5	-	CASSSYGGSNQPQHF	TGTGCCAGCAGTTCTTACGGAGGGAGCAATCAGCCCCAGCATTTT
-	14	TRBV7-6	TRBJ1-1	TRBD1	CASSPETGWGEAFF	TGTGCCAGCAGCCCGGAGACAGGGTGGGGTGAAGCTTTCTTT
-	16	TRBV14	TRBJ2-1	TRBD2	CASSPLAGVYMDEQFF	TGTGCCAGCAGCCCACTAGCGGGAGTTTATATGGATGAGCAGTTCTTC
-	18	TRBV27	TRBJ2-1	TRBD2	CASSLMWGGRAFYNEQFF	TGTGCCAGCAGTTTAATGTGGGGCGGGAGGGCCTTCTACAATGAGCAGTTCTTC
-	15	TRBV20-1	TRBJ1-5	-	CSASIAVNSNQPQHF	TGCAGTGCTAGTATCGCGGTGAATAGCAATCAGCCCCAGCATTTT
-	15	TRBV11-2	TRBJ2-1	-	CASSLVGNPYNEQFF	TGTGCCAGCAGCTTAGTGGGCAACCCCTACAATGAGCAGTTCTTC
-	13	TRBV29-1	TRBJ2-3	TRBD1	CSVADRGGDTQYF	TGCAGCGTTGCGGACAGGGGAGGGGATACGCAGTATTTT
many	14	TRBV5-4	TRBJ1-2	-	CASSSGHPNYGYTF	TGTGCCAGCAGCTCGGGACACCCTAACTATGGCTACACCTTC
-	12	TRBV2	TRBJ2-5	-	CASQRNQETQYF	TGTGCCAGCCAGCGAAATCAAGAGACCCAGTACTTC
-	14	TRBV19	TRBJ2-2	TRBD2	CASSLAGGTGELFF	TGTGCCAGTAGTTTGGCGGGAGGGACCGGGGAGCTGTTTTTT
-	14	TRBV7-3	TRBJ2-1	TRBD1	CASSPRQGPSEQFF	TGTGCCAGCAGCCCAAGACAGGGCCCCAGTGAGCAGTTCTTC
-	16	TRBV29-1	TRBJ2-7	TRBD2	CSVEILGSGVGGEQYF	TGCAGCGTTGAGATCTTAGGAAGCGGGGTCGGGGGCGAGCAGTACTTC
-	13	TRBV29-1	TRBJ2-7	TRBD2	CSVSTSGSYEQYF	TGCAGCGTTTCGACTAGCGGGAGCTACGAGCAGTACTTC
-	14	TRBV5-5	TRBJ1-1	-	CASSFSQGNTEAFF	TGTGCCAGCAGCTTTTCACAGGGGAACACTGAAGCTTTCTTT
once	16	TRBV15	TRBJ2-1	TRBD1	CATSRRAGTGYNEQFF	TGTGCCACCAGCAGGCGAGCCGGGACAGGCTACAATGAGCAGTTCTTC
-	13	TRBV7-2	TRBJ2-2	-	CASSSRQSGELFF	TGTGCCAGCAGCTCCCGACAGAGCGGGGAGCTGTTTTTT
-	16	TRBV5-5	TRBJ1-5	-	CASSLTGGIVRQPQHF	TGTGCCAGCAGCTTGACGGGGGGAATAGTACGTCAGCCCCAGCATTTT
-	13	TRBV28	TRBJ1-6	-	CASSRQANSPLHF	TGTGCCAGCAGTCGACAGGCTAATTCACCCCTCCACTTT
-	13	TRBV28	TRBJ1-5	TRBD1	CASTGQGNQPQHF	TGTGCCAGCACTGGACAGGGCAATCAGCCCCAGCATTTT
-	15	TRBV27	TRBJ1-1	-	CASSLYGGRNTEAFF	TGTGCCAGCAGTTTATATGGGGGCAGGAACACTGAAGCTTTCTTT
-	14	TRBV7-2	TRBJ1-5	-	CASSYHSLNQPQHF	TGTGCCAGCAGCTATCACAGTCTAAATCAGCCCCAGCATTTT
once	16	TRBV5-4	TRBJ2-1	TRBD1	CASSRAGGQGVFEQFF	TGTGCCAGCAGCAGGGCCGGGGGACAGGGGGTATTTGAGCAGTTCTTC
-	16	TRBV6-1	TRBJ2-7	TRBD2	CASSVPTSGSSYEQYF	TGTGCCAGCAGTGTCCCGACTAGCGGGAGCTCCTACGAGCAGTACTTC
-	14	TRBV7-3	TRBJ2-3	-	CASSLRGSTDTQYF	TGTGCCAGCAGCCTCCGAGGAAGCACAGATACGCAGTATTTT
once	12	TRBV6-2/TRBV6-3	TRBJ2-3	-	CASSFLTAPQYF	TGTGCCAGCAGTTTTCTAACCGCCCCCCAGTATTTT
-	14	TRBV3-1/TRBV3-2	TRBJ1-4	-	CASSRAATNEKLFF	TGTGCCAGCAGCCGGGCCGCAACTAATGAAAAACTGTTTTTT
-	16	TRBV9	TRBJ2-1	TRBD2	CASSERLAGGRGEQFF	TGTGCCAGCAGCGAAAGACTAGCGGGAGGGAGAGGTGAGCAGTTCTTC
-	18	TRBV27	TRBJ2-2	TRBD2	CASSLFSGRVRYTGELFF	TGTGCCAGCAGTTTATTTAGCGGGAGAGTTAGGTACACCGGGGAGCTGTTTTTT
-	15	TRBV30	TRBJ1-3	-	CAWSLRAGSGNTIYF	TGTGCCTGGAGCCTTCGCGCGGGCTCTGGAAACACCATATATTTT
-	13	TRBV2	TRBJ2-7	-	CASQEEWAYEQYF	TGTGCCAGCCAGGAAGAATGGGCCTACGAGCAGTACTTC
-	15	TRBV12-5	TRBJ2-1	-	CASGRGDGGTGKQFF	TGTGCTAGTGGCCGCGGGGATGGGGGTACGGGGAAGCAGTTCTTC
few	13	TRBV18	TRBJ2-1	TRBD1	CASSHGQAPEQFF	TGTGCCAGCTCACACGGACAGGCCCCTGAGCAGTTCTTC
-	16	TRBV9	TRBJ1-6	TRBD1	CASSPGQGAGGSPLHF	TGTGCCAGCAGCCCTGGACAGGGGGCGGGGGGTTCACCCCTCCACTTT
-	14	TRBV4-2	TRBJ2-5	TRBD1	CASSGTGPQETQYF	TGTGCCAGCAGCGGGACAGGGCCTCAGGAGACCCAGTACTTC
-	13	TRBV2	TRBJ2-5	TRBD1	CASRRDSEETQYF	TGTGCCAGCAGGAGGGACAGTGAAGAGACCCAGTACTTC
-	14	TRBV3-1/TRBV3-2	TRBJ2-2	-	CASSPGGLPGELFF	TGTGCCAGCAGTCCAGGCGGGCTCCCCGGGGAGCTGTTTTTT
-	15	TRBV6-2/TRBV6-3	TRBJ2-1	TRBD2	CASIPGTSGKHEQFF	TGTGCCAGCATCCCTGGGACTAGCGGGAAGCATGAGCAGTTCTTC
-	16	TRBV11-2	TRBJ1-3	-	CASSQGTGMSGNTIYF	TGTGCCAGCAGTCAGGGGACGGGAATGTCTGGAAACACCATATATTTT
-	15	TRBV11-2	TRBJ2-7	-	CASRQRVVHRDEQYF	TGTGCCAGCAGACAGCGGGTGGTTCATCGGGACGAGCAGTACTTC
few	12	TRBV4-3	TRBJ1-2	-	CASSQGAYGYTF	TGCGCCAGCAGCCAAGGGGCGTATGGCTACACCTTC
-	11	TRBV6-5	TRBJ2-7	-	CASSSFYEQYF	TGTGCCAGCAGTTCGTTCTACGAGCAGTACTTC
-	17	TRBV27	TRBJ2-1	TRBD2	CASSLLSSGLAIHEQFF	TGTGCCAGCAGCCTCTTGTCGTCGGGACTAGCAATTCATGAGCAGTTCTTC
-	13	TRBV18	TRBJ2-1	-	CASSGTANNEQFF	TGTGCCAGCTCAGGGACTGCAAACAATGAGCAGTTCTTC
-	13	TRBV29-1	TRBJ1-1	-	CSVEGTMNTEAFF	TGCAGCGTTGAAGGGACTATGAACACTGAAGCTTTCTTT